The clone carrying this T cell receptor beta chain was recorded many times. MiXCR, run by TCRdb on the RACE reads, gives a single entry per CDR3 protein. Of about 120,000 distinct CDR3 sequences in the sample, about 12% were seen once. This specimen belongs to a study of human T cells and chemical hapten exposure. On the study more broadly: Per-sample TCR yields varied mainly from small pooled library volume differences.

Per germline, CDR1 SQVTM and CDR2 ANQGSEA. J gave up 6 bases and V 4 bases, and 5 bases lay outside the gene matches. This CDR3 has 13 residues. Time point noted: patch test 1, 2 weeks after DPC sensitization. Treatment of the sample: therapeutic diphenylcyclopropenone sensitization with weekly scalp DPC. Sequenced material: whole blood, taken in connection with sensitization to the hapten diphenylcyclopropenone (DPC). The source is a woman in her forties or fifties with alopecia areata. Some clones in this sample may be carry-over from other donors' samples. This chain uses TRBV29-1 with TRBJ1-2, with 10 bases aligning to TRBD1. CDR3 bases: TGCAGCGTTGGCCGGGGACAGGGGCATGGCTACACCTTC. It is translated as CSVGRGQGHGYTF.